Below, 16 T cell receptor beta chains from the same sample are listed, as sequenced in a study of shared clonotypes between healthy human individuals. Assay used: immunoSEQ multiplex PCR; TCRdb lists only in-frame clones, some missing. The repertoire consists of roughly 2.4 million clones, with around 95% occurring once and the leading ten covering less than 0.15%. The sample taken for sequencing was naive CD4+ T cells sorted from blood. As to subset: CD45RA+ positively selected. The origin of the receptors is a man aged 18-30 years in good health.

The chain recombines TRBV15 with TRBJ2-7, with TRBD2 matching over 14 bases. The J segment lost 4 bases and the V segment lost 0 bases, leaving 8 bases of the junction unmatched. Looked up from germline, CDR1 is LNHNV and CDR2 is YYDKDF (reference sequence). The CDR3 consists of 18 residues. This CDR3 is CATSRDISGLAGGYEQYF. The CDR3 bases are TGTGCCACCAGCAGAGATATAAGCGGACTAGCGGGAGGTTACGAGCAGTACTTC.

The chain joins TRBV5-4 to TRBJ1-4; tentative D call: TRBD1 (6 bases). The V gene lost 4 bases and the J gene lost 5 bases, with 12 bases spanning the gap. This CDR3 has 14 amino acids. CDR1 and CDR2 (germline): SGHNT, YYREEE (reference sequence). The CDR3 reads CASSIDRLNEKLFF. The DNA for the CDR3 is TGTGCCAGCAGCATCGACAGGTTGAATGAAAAACTGTTTTTT.

This chain joins TRBV6-5 and TRBJ2-1, with 8 bases identical to TRBD2. The CDR3 has 13 residues. J gave up 12 bases and V 5 bases, and 9 bases lay outside the gene matches. The germline V gene encodes CDR1 MNHEY and CDR2 SVGAGI. The chain's CDR3 is CASSIERGSGQFF. The CDR3 coding sequence is TGTGCCAGCAGTATAGAGCGGGGGAGCGGGCAGTTCTTC.

This clone was seen only once. One end of the junction fails to match germline, which may point to a read error. The sample has other DNA sequences that encode this CDR3 too. The chain is built from TRBV14 and TRBJ1-6, with D possibly being TRBD1 (5 bases). The CDR3 has 13 residues. Germline lookup yields CDR1 SGHDN and CDR2 FVKESK. CDR3 coding DNA: TGCGCCAGCAGCCAAGTAAGGGACTCACCCCTCCACTTT. This translates into CASSQVRDSPLHF.

The rearrangement uses TRBV5-6 and TRBJ1-2; the D gene is possibly TRBD1 (6 bases). This CDR3 contains 15 residues. Per the germline V gene, CDR1 is SGHDT and CDR2 is YYEEEE. Trimming took 0 bases from V and 3 from J, leaving 12 bases between them. CDR3 in amino acids: CASSLGPGADYGYTF. The CDR3 DNA reads TGTGCCAGCAGCTTGGGGCCGGGGGCGGACTATGGCTACACCTTC.

V gene TRBV4-3 combines with J gene TRBJ2-1; no reliable D call. The V end was cut by 0 bases, the J end by 4 bases, with 16 bases between. Germline assignment: CDR1 LGHNA and CDR2 YSLEER. CDR3 length equals 17 residues. Here the CDR3 reads CASSQEATIPQYNEQFF. CDR3 bases: TGCGCCAGCAGCCAAGAGGCCACCATACCCCAATACAATGAGCAGTTCTTC.

The V gene is TRBV28, the J gene TRBJ1-2; D is possibly TRBD1 (6 bases). The germline CDR1 and CDR2 sequences are MDHEN and SYDVKM. The CDR3 extends over 14 amino acids. Trimming stripped 5 bases from V and 4 bases from J, with 14 bases between. The CDR3 DNA follows: TGTGCCAGCAGTCACAGGGCGAGGAGCTATGGCTACACCTTC. Translation gives CASSHRARSYGYTF.

The chain carries TRBV19 and TRBJ1-5; TRBD1 agrees at 8 bases. CDR3 size: 15 residues. CDR1 and CDR2 (germline): LNHDA, SQIVND (reference sequence). V lost 3 bases and J lost 6; bases outside the gene matches: 7. The CDR3 nucleotides read TGTGCCAGTAGTATTCAGGGGGCGATGGTTCAGCCCCAGCATTTT. Translated, it gives CASSIQGAMVQPQHF.

The chain combines TRBV4-2 with TRBJ1-2, with D unresolved. The germline V gene has CDR1 LGHNA and CDR2 YNFKEQ. V lost 0 bases, J lost 1 base, and 9 bases lay in between. CDR3 length equals 15 residues. This CDR3 reads CASSQDRVVNYGYTF. The DNA for the CDR3 is TGTGCCAGCAGCCAAGATAGGGTGGTTAACTATGGCTACACCTTC.

The chain couples TRBV29-1 to TRBJ1-2; D is unclear. This CDR3 is built from 12 residues. Germline CDR1 reads SQVTM; CDR2 reads ANQGSEA. V was pared by 1 base and J by 4 bases, with 7 bases between. CDR3 sequence reads: CSVEGGSYGYTF. The CDR3 DNA follows: TGCAGCGTTGAAGGGGGTAGCTATGGCTACACCTTC.

The gene calls are TRBV18 and TRBJ1-6; 8 nucleotides agree with TRBD1. The CDR3 has 15 amino acids. The V gene end was trimmed by 4 bases and the J gene end by 6 bases; junction bases not matched to a gene: 5. Germline V lookup: CDR1 KGHSH, CDR2 LQKENI. CDR3 loop: CASSQDRVGNSPLHF. In nucleotides, the CDR3 is TGTGCCAGCTCACAGGACAGGGTTGGTAATTCACCCCTCCACTTT.

V and J are TRBV19 and TRBJ1-5; D unresolved. Germline lookup yields CDR1 LNHDA and CDR2 SQIVND (reference sequence). Trimming removed 5 bases from V and 6 bases from J, with 14 bases in between. The CDR3 covers 14 residues. CDR3 sequence: CASSPNPAAQPQHF. CDR3 DNA sequence: TGTGCCAGTAGTCCGAACCCGGCAGCTCAGCCCCAGCATTTT.

This clone was observed once. Other DNA sequences in the same sample also yield this CDR3. The chain has TRBV5-1 and TRBJ2-1; tentatively, D is TRBD1 (6 bases). This CDR3 region has 12 residues. Trimming shortened V by 3 bases and J by 6 bases, and 7 bases separated the two germline ends. In germline, CDR1 is SGHRS, CDR2 YFSETQ. The CDR3 reads CASSSQGNEQFF. As DNA, the CDR3 is TGCGCCAGCAGCTCACAGGGCAATGAGCAGTTCTTC.

This chain links TRBV4-2 with TRBJ2-6, with unresolved D. This CDR3 has 16 residues. Trimming removed 1 base at V and 2 bases at J, with 9 bases between. The germline V gene has CDR1 LGHNA and CDR2 YNFKEQ. The CDR3 is CASSQVDITGANVLTF. In nucleotides, the CDR3 is TGTGCCAGCAGCCAAGTGGATATCACTGGGGCCAACGTCCTGACTTTC.

This chain joins TRBV5-1 and TRBJ2-7; D is perhaps TRBD2 (5 bases). This CDR3 spans 13 amino acids. Germline V lookup: CDR1 SGHRS, CDR2 YFSETQ. V was shortened by 1 base and J by 3 bases, with 8 bases between the two germline ends. The CDR3 DNA sequence: TGCGCCAGCAGCTTGCACGGACTCTACGAGCAGTACTTC. It specifies CASSLHGLYEQYF. The full variable domain, with the rest looked up from reference TRBV5-1 and TRBJ2-7, is KAGVTQTPRYLIKTRGQQVTLSCSPISGHRSVSWYQQTPGQGLQFLFEYFSETQRNKGNFPGRFSGRQFSNSRSEMNVSTLELGDSALYLCASSLHGLYEQYFGPGTRLTVT.

This clone was detected a few times. Other nucleotide sequences in the sample specify the same CDR3. The V call is TRBV5-4, the J call TRBJ1-2, with 8 bases that match TRBD1. V trimming: 4 bases; J trimming: 3 bases; junction bases outside the gene matches: 2. The germline V gene encodes CDR1 SGHNT and CDR2 YYREEE (reference sequence). CDR3 size: 13 residues. The CDR3 spells CASSPGQDYGYTF. The CDR3 DNA sequence: TGTGCCAGCAGCCCGGGACAGGACTATGGCTACACCTTC.